This TCR beta chain is from a study of blood T cell repertoires in COVID-19. In this sample, this clone turned up once. This sample includes further DNA sequences coding for the same CDR3. Profiling relied on immunoSEQ multiplex PCR, and the TCRdb table lists in-frame clones only, not all of them. This sample has 180,000 or so clones, with around four fifths found just once. This CDR3 is 15 amino acids long. Germline CDR1 and CDR2: GTSNPN and SVGIG (reference sequence). The J segment lost 4 bases and the V segment lost 2 bases, leaving 4 bases of the junction unmatched. Those enrolled in Seattle joined during active infection and were followed longitudinally afterward.

The specimen was peripheral blood. This receptor was identified in a woman between 65 and 79 years old with COVID-19, enrolled during active disease. This sequence joins TRBV30 and TRBJ2-3, with TRBD2 matching 12 bases. The CDR3 spells CAWSSLAGGPDTQYF. CDR3 DNA sequence: TGTGCCTGGAGTTCCCTAGCGGGAGGGCCAGATACGCAGTATTTT.